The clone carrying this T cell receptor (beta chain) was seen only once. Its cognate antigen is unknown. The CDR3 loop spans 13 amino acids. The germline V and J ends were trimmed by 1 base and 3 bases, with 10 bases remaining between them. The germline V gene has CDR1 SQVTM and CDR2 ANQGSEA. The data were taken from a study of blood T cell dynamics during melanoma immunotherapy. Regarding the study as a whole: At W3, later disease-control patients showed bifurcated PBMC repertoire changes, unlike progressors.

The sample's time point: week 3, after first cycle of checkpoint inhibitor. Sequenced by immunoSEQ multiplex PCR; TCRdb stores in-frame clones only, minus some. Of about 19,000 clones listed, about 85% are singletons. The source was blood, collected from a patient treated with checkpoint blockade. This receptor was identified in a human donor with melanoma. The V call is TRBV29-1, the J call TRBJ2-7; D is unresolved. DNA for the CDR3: TGCAGCGTTGAAGGATCTAGAGACTACGAGCAGTACTTC. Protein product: CSVEGSRDYEQYF.